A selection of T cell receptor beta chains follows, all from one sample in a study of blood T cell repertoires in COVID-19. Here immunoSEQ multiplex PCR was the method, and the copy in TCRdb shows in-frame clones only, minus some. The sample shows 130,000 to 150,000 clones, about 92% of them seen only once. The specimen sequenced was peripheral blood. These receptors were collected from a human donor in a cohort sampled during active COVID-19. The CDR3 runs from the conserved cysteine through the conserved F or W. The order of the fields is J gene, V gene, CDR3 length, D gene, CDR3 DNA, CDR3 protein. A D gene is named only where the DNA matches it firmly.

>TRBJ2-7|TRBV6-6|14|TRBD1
TGTGCCAGCCGCGGACAGGGGGCTCTGTACGAGCAGTACTTC
CASRGQGALYEQYF
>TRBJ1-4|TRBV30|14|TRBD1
TGTGCCTGGAGGGTACAGGGGGGGGATGAAAAACTGTTTTTT
CAWRVQGGDEKLFF
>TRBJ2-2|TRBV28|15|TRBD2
TGTGCCAGCAGTTTATTAGCGGGGGGGACCGGGGAGCTGTTTTTT
CASSLLAGGTGELFF
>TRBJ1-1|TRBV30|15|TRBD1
TGTGCCTGGAGTGTAGGTCTAGCAGGGGGCACTGAAGCTTTCTTT
CAWSVGLAGGTEAFF
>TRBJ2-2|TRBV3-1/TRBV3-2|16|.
TGTGCCAGCAGCCCCAGTGGACAGTCGGACACCGGGGAGCTGTTTTTT
CASSPSGQSDTGELFF
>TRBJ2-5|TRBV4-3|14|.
TGCGCCAGCAGCCAAGACGGACATGAAGAGACCCAGTACTTC
CASSQDGHEETQYF
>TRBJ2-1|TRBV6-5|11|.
TGTGCCAGCAGTTACCATGATGAGCAGTTCTTC
CASSYHDEQFF
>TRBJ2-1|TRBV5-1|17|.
TGCGCCAGCAGCGGAGGATTCGGGGAACCCTCCTACAATGAGCAGTTCTTC
CASSGGFGEPSYNEQFF
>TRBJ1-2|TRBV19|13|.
TGTGCCAGTAGTATAGATCTTGTCCAGGGCTACACCTTC
CASSIDLVQGYTF
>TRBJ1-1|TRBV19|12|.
TGTGCCAGTAGTCGGTTAAACACTGAAGCTTTCTTT
CASSRLNTEAFF
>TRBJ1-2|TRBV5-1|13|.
TGCGCCAGCCAGGGCGGATCTAACTATGGCTACACCTTC
CASQGGSNYGYTF